The next 32 T cell receptor beta chains were all read from a single sample in a study of siplizumab effects on memory and regulatory T cells. Clones were sequenced by immunoSEQ multiplex PCR, and TCRdb holds only the in-frame ones, with some missing. The sample consists of 85,000 to 90,000 clones, around 89% of them appearing once. The sample was CD4+ T cells sorted from blood. These receptor sequences come from a human donor in good health.

The V and J genes are TRBV29-1 and TRBJ1-3; 7 nucleotides align to TRBD1. Germline CDR1 is SQVTM and CDR2 is ANQGSEA. This CDR3 is built from 14 residues. V was clipped by 5 bases and J by 4 bases; unmatched bases: 8. This chain's CDR3 is CSVIDRASGNTIYF. The CDR3, as DNA: TGCAGCGTTATCGACAGGGCTTCGGGAAACACCATATATTTT.

The genes are TRBV11-3 and TRBJ1-1; D is possibly TRBD1 (6 bases). With 4 bases removed from V and 6 bases from J, the gap between germline ends came to 18 bases. The CDR3 extends over 15 amino acids. From germline, CDR1 is SGHNT and CDR2 YENEEA. The CDR3 DNA reads as TGTGCCAGCAGCTCTACGACAGGCCCTTTTTCTGAAGCTTTCTTT. Protein product: CASSSTTGPFSEAFF.

The chain is built from TRBV4-1 and TRBJ2-3, with D perhaps matching TRBD1 (6 bases). CDR1 MGHRA and CDR2 YSYEKL come from the germline V gene. Trimming took off 6 bases at V and 4 bases at J, with 26 bases between the two ends. The CDR3 is made up of 18 amino acids. CDR3 nucleotide sequence: TGCGCCAGCAGTCTCCAAATCACCGGGATCAGGGGTGCAGATACGCAGTATTTT. Translated: CASSLQITGIRGADTQYF.

V and J are TRBV28 and TRBJ2-7, with 10 bases that match TRBD1. Germline V gene sequence: CDR1 MDHEN, CDR2 SYDVKM. V lost 5 bases to trimming and J lost 9 bases; unmatched junction nucleotides: 7. The CDR3 is 13 amino acids. The DNA for the CDR3 is TGTGCCAGCAGTCTTGGGACAGGGGTATCGCAGTACTTC. Its protein product is CASSLGTGVSQYF.

V usage is TRBV19 and J usage is TRBJ1-1; no clear D gene. The CDR3 spans 13 residues. With 3 bases removed from V and 7 bases from J, the gap between germline ends came to 12 bases. Germline CDR1 LNHDA, CDR2 SQIVND (reference sequence). Here the CDR3 DNA reads TGTGCCAGTAGTATTTCTGGGTCGGGTGAAGCTTTCTTT. This gives the protein CASSISGSGEAFF.

The rearrangement joins TRBV29-1 to TRBJ2-1; TRBD1 is a possible D gene (5 bases). The germline V gene has CDR1 SQVTM and CDR2 ANQGSEA. The CDR3 is 14 residues long. The V and J ends lost 5 bases and 3 bases respectively, with 14 bases between them. CDR3 sequence (DNA): TGCAGCGTTCCTCGTCAGGGCCGCTACAATGAGCAGTTCTTC. It is translated as CSVPRQGRYNEQFF.

V usage is TRBV5-6 and J usage is TRBJ1-2; tentative D call: TRBD1 (5 bases). The CDR3 totals 14 residues. V was trimmed by 2 bases and J by 2 bases, leaving 10 bases between them. CDR1 is SGHDT, CDR2 YYEEEE, per germline. The CDR3 nucleotides read TGTGCCAGCAGCTTTGGGGGTGGGAACTATGGCTACACCTTC. Translated: CASSFGGGNYGYTF.

The chain links TRBV14 to TRBJ2-3; D ambiguous. This CDR3 is 16 amino acids long. V shed 2 bases and J shed 0 bases, with 12 bases lying between them. Germline V lookup: CDR1 SGHDN, CDR2 FVKESK. The CDR3 spells CASSQIDISSTDTQYF. The CDR3 nucleotides read TGTGCCAGCAGCCAAATAGACATTTCTAGCACAGATACGCAGTATTTT.

The chain combines TRBV27 with TRBJ2-3, with D possibly matching TRBD2 (6 bases). The CDR3 runs 14 residues. V shed 8 bases and J shed 6 bases, with 18 bases lying between them. Germline lookup yields CDR1 MNHEY and CDR2 SMNVEV (reference sequence). CDR3 nucleotide sequence: TGTGCCAGCCGTCGACTAGAGCGGAAGGATACGCAGTATTTT. Translated, it gives CASRRLERKDTQYF.

The chain is built from TRBV5-1 and TRBJ1-6; TRBD1 is a possible D gene (5 bases). The CDR3 extends over 14 amino acids. Per germline, CDR1 SGHRS and CDR2 YFSETQ. Trimming removed 2 bases from V and 10 bases from J, with 13 bases in between. Here the CDR3 reads CASSFGQEGSPLHF. CDR3 sequence (DNA): TGCGCCAGCAGCTTTGGTCAGGAGGGGTCACCCCTCCACTTT.

The V gene is TRBV19, the J gene TRBJ1-5, with TRBD1 as a possible D gene (5 bases). V was shortened by 4 bases and J by 2 bases, with 18 bases between the two germline ends. The CDR3 extends over 17 amino acids. CDR1 is LNHDA and CDR2 is SQIVND in the germline V gene (reference sequence). CDR3 loop: CASSSFGSGNRNQPQHF. The CDR3 coding sequence is TGTGCCAGTAGTAGTTTTGGTTCAGGGAATCGCAATCAGCCCCAGCATTTT.

The rearrangement uses TRBV5-1 and TRBJ2-3; 9 bases match TRBD2. The CDR3 is made up of 14 amino acids. Germline V lookup: CDR1 SGHRS, CDR2 YFSETQ. V shed 6 bases and J 1 base; nucleotides not matched to a gene: 3. The CDR3 nucleotides read TGCGCCAGCACCCCTAGCGGGGGCACAGATACGCAGTATTTT. This encodes CASTPSGGTDTQYF.

The chain uses TRBV2 and TRBJ2-3, with D unclear. V lost 4 bases and J lost 4, with 12 bases in between. Germline V lookup: CDR1 SNHLY, CDR2 FYNNEI. This CDR3 contains 14 residues. The CDR3 region has the DNA TGTGCCAGCAGTGTTGGCAGTTCGGCAGATACGCAGTATTTT. Translating gives CASSVGSSADTQYF.

In this sample, this clone turned up a few times. This chain connects TRBV10-2 to TRBJ2-7; TRBD1 agrees at 7 bases. CDR1 WSHSY and CDR2 SAAADI come from the germline V gene. The ends lost 8 bases at V and 3 bases at J; junction bases unmatched: 7. This CDR3 is built from 13 residues. The CDR3 is CASRTGSDYEQYF. In DNA form, the CDR3 reads TGCGCCAGCCGGACAGGTTCGGACTACGAGCAGTACTTC.

This sequence joins TRBV11-2 and TRBJ2-3; D is uncertain. Trimming stripped 0 bases from V and 5 bases from J, with 3 bases between. This CDR3 is built from 12 residues. Germline CDR1 SGHAT, CDR2 FQNNGV. The CDR3 nucleotides read TGTGCCAGCAGCTTAGATCGAGATACGCAGTATTTT. It encodes CASSLDRDTQYF. Filled out from reference TRBV11-2 and TRBJ2-3, the complete variable domain reads EAGVAQSPRYKIIEKRQSVAFWCNPISGHATLYWYQQILGQGPKLLIQFQNNGVVDDSQLPKDRFSAERLKGVDSTLKIQPAKLEDSAVYLCASSLDRDTQYFGPGTRLTVL.

The gene calls are TRBV4-2 and TRBJ1-1; TRBD1 is a possible D gene (6 bases). Germline CDR1 is LGHNA and CDR2 is YNFKEQ. V was pared by 4 bases and J by 3 bases, with 9 bases between. This CDR3 has 13 amino acids. In nucleotides, the CDR3 is TGTGCCAGCAGCCGGGGGCCCCACACTGAAGCTTTCTTT. Protein sequence: CASSRGPHTEAFF.

J is TRBJ2-7 and V is TRBV28; no clear D. V dropped 8 bases and J dropped 2 bases, with 7 bases sitting between them. Germline loops: CDR1 MDHEN, CDR2 SYDVKM. There are 11 residues in the CDR3. CDR3 sequence reads: CASFRPYEQYF. CDR3 sequence (DNA): TGTGCCAGCTTTCGACCCTACGAGCAGTACTTC.

The chain carries TRBV18 and TRBJ1-6, with D possibly TRBD1 on 5 matching bases. Germline values: CDR1 KGHSH, CDR2 LQKENI. V shed 0 bases and J shed 8 bases, with 17 bases lying between them. CDR3 length: 17 residues. The CDR3 loop is CASSPPGPITLDSPLHF. The CDR3 DNA reads TGTGCCAGCTCACCACCGGGACCGATAACCCTAGATTCACCCCTCCACTTT.

V gene TRBV2 combines with J gene TRBJ1-6, with a weak D call TRBD1 (5 bases). Between the trimmed V and J ends, which lost 6 bases and 5 bases, there was a span of 11 bases. There are 14 residues in the CDR3. Germline V gives CDR1 SNHLY, CDR2 FYNNEI. CDR3 in amino acids: CASRRDRDNSPLHF. CDR3 in DNA: TGTGCCAGCAGACGGGACCGGGATAATTCACCCCTCCACTTT.

This sequence joins TRBV6-1 and TRBJ2-1; a weak D match, TRBD2 (6 bases). With 0 bases removed from V and 6 bases from J, the gap between germline ends came to 15 bases. There are 16 residues in the CDR3. The germline gives CDR1 MNHNS, CDR2 SASEGT. In DNA form, the CDR3 reads TGTGCCAGCAGTGAAGCTCCCGGGGGTTCTACCAATGAGCAGTTCTTC. This encodes CASSEAPGGSTNEQFF.

The rearrangement links TRBV6-1 to TRBJ1-5; no definite D call. V dropped 1 base and J dropped 4 bases, with 11 bases sitting between them. Germline V gene sequence: CDR1 MNHNS, CDR2 SASEGT. The CDR3 spans 15 residues. CDR3 protein: CASSEERGRNQPQHF. For the CDR3, the DNA is TGTGCCAGCAGTGAAGAACGTGGACGGAATCAGCCCCAGCATTTT.

The genes are TRBV5-1 and TRBJ2-1; 14 bases are a match to TRBD2. The CDR3 consists of 15 residues. Germline V gene lookup returns CDR1 SGHRS and CDR2 YFSETQ. With 4 bases clipped from V and 10 bases from J, the junction kept 7 bases outside the gene matches. The CDR3 DNA reads TGCGCCAGCAGCCGGGGACTAGCGGGAGTCAGCGAGCAGTTCTTC. Its translation is CASSRGLAGVSEQFF.

The J gene is TRBJ2-3, the V gene TRBV18; D uncertain. Looked up from germline, CDR1 is KGHSH and CDR2 is LQKENI. The CDR3 totals 13 residues. Trimming took 6 bases from V and 4 from J, leaving 11 bases between them. The CDR3 DNA follows: TGTGCCAGCTCGGAAGGGCTGGCAGATACGCAGTATTTT. This translates into CASSEGLADTQYF.

The rearrangement joins TRBV5-4 to TRBJ1-4; D call uncertain. This CDR3 contains 13 residues. V lost 4 bases and J lost 5, with 9 bases in between. Germline V gene data show CDR1 as SGHNT and CDR2 as YYREEE (reference sequence). This CDR3 reads CASSRAENEKLFF. The CDR3, as DNA: TGTGCCAGCAGCAGGGCGGAGAATGAAAAACTGTTTTTT.

The chain employs TRBV6-4 and TRBJ1-5; TRBD1 matches 8 bases. Germline values: CDR1 MRHNA, CDR2 SNTAGT. J was trimmed by 4 bases and V by 3 bases; bases with no gene match: 5. The CDR3 spans 15 residues. The CDR3 spells CASSEAGGENQPQHF. CDR3 DNA: TGTGCCAGCAGTGAGGCAGGGGGCGAGAATCAGCCCCAGCATTTT.

This clone was counted a few times. In the same sample, other DNA sequences code for this CDR3. The gene calls are TRBV18 and TRBJ2-5; D is unclear. V lost 1 base and J lost 3, with 0 bases in between. CDR3 size: 11 residues. In germline, CDR1 is KGHSH, CDR2 LQKENI. The CDR3 region has the DNA TGTGCCAGCTCACCACAAGAGACCCAGTACTTC. This sequence encodes CASSPQETQYF. The complete variable domain, with remaining parts taken from reference TRBV18 and TRBJ2-5, reads NAGVMQNPRHLVRRRGQEARLRCSPMKGHSHVYWYRQLPEEGLKFMVYLQKENIIDESGMPKERFSAEFPKEGPSILRIQQVVRGDSAAYFCASSPQETQYFGPGTRLLVL.

The V gene is TRBV19, the J gene TRBJ2-7, with 9 nucleotides matching TRBD1. The CDR3 loop spans 15 amino acids. CDR1 and CDR2 from the germline V gene are LNHDA and SQIVND (reference sequence). V trimming: 5 bases; J trimming: 4 bases; junction bases outside the gene matches: 9. The CDR3 DNA is TGTGCCAGTAGTTTCGGACAGGGGAAGGTTTACGAGCAGTACTTC. Residues: CASSFGQGKVYEQYF. The full variable domain, rest sourced from reference TRBV19 and TRBJ2-7, is DGGITQSPKYLFRKEGQNVTLSCEQNLNHDAMYWYRQDPGQGLRLIYYSQIVNDFQKGDIAEGYSVSREKKESFPLTVTSAQKNPTAFYLCASSFGQGKVYEQYFGPGTRLTVT.

This chain links TRBV4-1 with TRBJ1-2; D possibly corresponds to TRBD1 (6 bases). Germline V CDR1 and CDR2: MGHRA, YSYEKL. The CDR3 sequence is 13 residues long. The V end was cut by 4 bases, the J end by 2 bases, with 8 bases between. The CDR3 nucleotides are TGCGCCAGCAGCCCACAGGGAAACTATGGCTACACCTTC. Its protein product is CASSPQGNYGYTF.

The rearrangement joins TRBV19 to TRBJ2-2, with 11 bases fitting TRBD2. V was pared by 9 bases and J by 4 bases, with 16 bases of the junction left unmatched. Germline assignment: CDR1 LNHDA and CDR2 SQIVND (reference sequence). There are 18 residues in the CDR3. The CDR3 DNA reads as TGTGCCAGCAATAGCGGGAGGGCCCCAGGGGTACGCACCGGGGAGCTGTTTTTT. Protein product: CASNSGRAPGVRTGELFF.

The rearrangement joins TRBV5-4 to TRBJ1-3; a possible D gene is TRBD1 (6 bases). The CDR3 spans 17 residues. V lost 0 bases and J lost 0, with 13 bases in between. Germline CDR1 reads SGHNT; CDR2 reads YYREEE (reference sequence). In DNA, the CDR3 is TGTGCCAGCAGCTTGGCCAGGGGTGGGAACTCTGGAAACACCATATATTTT. Encoded protein: CASSLARGGNSGNTIYF. The full variable domain, its missing parts supplied by reference TRBV5-4 and TRBJ1-3, is ETGVTQSPTHLIKTRGQQVTLRCSSQSGHNTVSWYQQALGQGPQFIFQYYREEENGRGNFPPRFSGLQFPNYSSELNVNALELDDSALYLCASSLARGGNSGNTIYFGEGSWLTVV.

V is TRBV28 and J is TRBJ2-4; D may be TRBD1 (6 bases). The CDR3 is 18 residues long. Trimming cost V 3 bases and J 8 bases, with 26 bases left between them. The germline CDR1 and CDR2 sequences are MDHEN and SYDVKM. The CDR3 here is CASSLPHARDNLGHIQYF. The DNA of the CDR3 is TGTGCCAGCAGTTTGCCCCACGCCCGGGACAACCTGGGTCACATTCAGTACTTC. The full variable domain, in which reference TRBV28 and TRBJ2-4 provide the parts outside the CDR3, is DVKVTQSSRYLVKRTGEKVFLECVQDMDHENMFWYRQDPGLGLRLIYFSYDVKMKEKGDIPEGYSVSREKKERFSLILESASTNQTSMYLCASSLPHARDNLGHIQYFGAGTRLSVL.

J is TRBJ2-5 and V is TRBV29-1; D possibly matches TRBD1 or TRBD2 (5 bases each). CDR3 length equals 13 residues. The germline V and J ends were trimmed by 4 bases and 5 bases, with 14 bases remaining between them. Per germline, CDR1 SQVTM and CDR2 ANQGSEA. In DNA, the CDR3 is TGCAGCGTTGGGGGCAGGCCGGGGGAGACCCAGTACTTC. Translating it yields CSVGGRPGETQYF.